Detailed here is one TCR beta chain. Its antigen is not known. This sample was included in a study of blood T cells in healthy people across ages. General observations from the study: Greater diversity and more naive CD4+ cells were seen in long-lived donors than in aged donors. Significant beta diversity loss was already apparent by age approximately 38, declining roughly linearly. Strongly correlated with naive T cell percentage was TCR beta diversity.

Trimming shortened V by 3 bases and J by 7 bases, and 25 bases separated the two germline ends. Germline V gene sequence: CDR1 KGHSH, CDR2 LQKENI. This CDR3 is 18 amino acids long. Each of the donors had approximately 10 milliliters of peripheral blood drawn into EDTA-treated Vacutainer tubes. The authors ran a second PCR of roughly 6 to 12 cycles using a sample-barcoded 5' primer and a J-beta primer mix. TCRdb reprocessed the 5' RACE reads via MiXCR and lists one record per CDR3 protein. The table lists 1.6 million or so distinct CDR3 sequences, roughly a third of them singletons. The rearrangement uses TRBV18 and TRBJ2-1; weak D call: TRBD2 (6 bases). Sequenced sample: blood. This receptor was identified in a woman in her 30s in good health. Here the CDR3 DNA reads TGTGCCAGCTCACCCTATCTCCAGGGAGCGGGTCCCTTAAATGAGCAGTTCTTC. Amino acids: CASSPYLQGAGPLNEQFF.